Listed here are 31 T cell receptor beta chains from one sample, sequenced in a study of blood T cell repertoires in COVID-19. This table comes from immunoSEQ multiplex PCR, and its TCRdb copy is limited to in-frame clones, with some not included. The sample records 250,000 to 300,000 clones, approximately 90% being singletons. Specimen: peripheral blood. Receptor source: a young woman who had recovered from COVID-19.

The V and J genes are TRBV5-5 and TRBJ1-4; no reliable D call. The CDR3 contains 17 residues. V dropped 0 bases and J dropped 0 bases, with 12 bases sitting between them. Germline V gives CDR1 SGHKS, CDR2 YYEKEE (reference sequence). This CDR3 reads CASSLVPSVATNEKLFF. The CDR3 coding sequence is TGTGCCAGCAGCTTGGTACCGTCAGTTGCAACTAATGAAAAACTGTTTTTT.

The chain carries TRBV3-1 (or the pseudogene TRBV3-2) and TRBJ1-3, with TRBD1 matching over 8 bases. CDR1 is LGHDT and CDR2 is YNNKEL in the germline V gene (reference sequence). J lost 4 bases, V lost 4 bases, and 0 bases had no gene match. CDR3 size: 13 residues. The DNA for the CDR3 is TGTGCCAGCAGCCGGGACAGGGGAAACACCATATATTTT. The encoded protein is CASSRDRGNTIYF.

This rearrangement joins TRBV2 to TRBJ1-2, with 10 positions matching TRBD1. This CDR3 is 14 amino acids long. Germline lookup yields CDR1 SNHLY and CDR2 FYNNEI. J gave up 5 bases and V 5 bases, and 5 bases lay outside the gene matches. This CDR3 reads CASSRDRGGYGYTF. CDR3 nucleotide sequence: TGTGCCAGCAGTAGGGACAGGGGTGGATATGGCTACACCTTC.

This chain uses TRBV5-1 with TRBJ1-5; 7 bases are a match to TRBD1. Germline V gene lookup returns CDR1 SGHRS and CDR2 YFSETQ. The CDR3 totals 15 residues. With 3 bases clipped from V and 3 bases from J, the junction kept 6 bases outside the gene matches. As DNA, the CDR3 is TGCGCCAGCAGCTCGGCAGGGGGACTCAATCAGCCCCAGCATTTT. Amino acid sequence: CASSSAGGLNQPQHF.

This chain links TRBV20-1 with TRBJ1-1; 7 bases are shared with TRBD1. The junction had 7 bases not matched to a gene; V was cut back by 3 bases and J by 3 bases. The V gene's germline CDR1 is DFQATT and CDR2 SNEGSKA (reference sequence). The length of the CDR3 is 14 residues. Here the CDR3 DNA reads TGCAGTGCTAGTTCCGGGACAGACGACACTGAAGCTTTCTTT. It is translated as CSASSGTDDTEAFF.

The rearrangement uses TRBV6-5 and TRBJ1-1; D call uncertain. This CDR3 spans 14 amino acids. V lost 2 bases and J lost 1, with 8 bases in between. Germline V gene sequence: CDR1 MNHEY, CDR2 SVGAGI. The CDR3 DNA follows: TGTGCCAGCAGTTACGCGGAAGCGAACACTGAAGCTTTCTTT. This translates into CASSYAEANTEAFF.

The V gene is TRBV6-1, the J gene TRBJ1-1, with D perhaps matching TRBD1 (6 bases). Trimming stripped 3 bases from V and 1 base from J, with 9 bases between. The CDR3 runs to 14 residues. CDR1 MNHNS and CDR2 SASEGT come from the germline V gene. The CDR3 DNA is TGTGCCAGCAGTGATCAACAGGGGAACACTGAAGCTTTCTTT. Residues: CASSDQQGNTEAFF.

This clone was seen once. The V and J genes are TRBV5-1 and TRBJ2-5; the match to TRBD1 covers 9 bases. Germline lookup yields CDR1 SGHRS and CDR2 YFSETQ. The CDR3 contains 15 residues. Trimming removed 0 bases from V and 5 bases from J; junction bases left unmatched: 5. The CDR3 loop is CASSLGGQGVETQYF. Written as DNA, the CDR3 is TGCGCCAGCAGCTTGGGGGGACAGGGAGTGGAGACCCAGTACTTC.

The J gene is TRBJ2-7, the V gene TRBV29-1, with 8 bases lining up with TRBD2. Trimming cost V 6 bases and J 5 bases; bases outside gene matches: 15. CDR1 is SQVTM and CDR2 is ANQGSEA in the germline V gene. This CDR3 comprises 15 residues. CDR3 in DNA: TGCAGCGTCGCCGACTTCGCGGGGGGCCTGAACGAGCAGTACTTC. Amino acid sequence: CSVADFAGGLNEQYF.

This chain links TRBV4-2 with TRBJ1-3; D is undetermined. The V and J ends lost 0 bases and 4 bases respectively, with 13 bases between them. Germline V lookup: CDR1 LGHNA, CDR2 YNFKEQ. The CDR3 extends over 16 amino acids. The CDR3 sequence: CASSQEITPRGNTIYF. The CDR3 DNA sequence: TGTGCCAGCAGCCAAGAGATCACACCAAGAGGAAACACCATATATTTT.

V gene TRBV19 combines with J gene TRBJ2-7; a possible D gene is TRBD2 (5 bases). Germline-derived CDR1 and CDR2 are LNHDA and SQIVND (reference sequence). Trimming removed 3 bases at V and 7 bases at J, with 16 bases between. The CDR3 runs 14 residues. This CDR3 is CASSIWSESGEQYF. CDR3 in DNA: TGTGCCAGTAGTATCTGGTCGGAATCGGGGGAGCAGTACTTC.

The gene calls are TRBV25-1 and TRBJ1-1; D might be TRBD1 (5 bases). The V end was cut by 3 bases, the J end by 1 base, with 12 bases between. CDR3 length equals 15 residues. CDR1 is MGHDK and CDR2 is SYGVNS in the germline V gene. CDR3 DNA: TGTGCCAGCAGTGATCCGGTTAGGGGGAACACTGAAGCTTTCTTT. Protein sequence: CASSDPVRGNTEAFF.

The rearrangement uses TRBV24-1 and TRBJ1-1; 7 bases agree with TRBD1. This CDR3 spans 13 amino acids. V lost 7 bases to trimming and J lost 5 bases; unmatched junction nucleotides: 6. Germline loops: CDR1 KGHDR, CDR2 SFDVKD. CDR3 sequence (DNA): TGTGCCACCAGCGACAGGGTCGGGACTGAAGCTTTCTTT. Its protein product is CATSDRVGTEAFF.

The gene calls are TRBV3-1 (or the pseudogene TRBV3-2) and TRBJ1-5; D uncertain. CDR3 length: 15 residues. Trimming removed 2 bases at V and 1 base at J, with 9 bases between. Germline V lookup: CDR1 LGHDT, CDR2 YNNKEL (reference sequence). The DNA for the CDR3 is TGTGCCAGCAGCCAAACCCCGCGGAGCAATCAGCCCCAGCATTTT. This codes for CASSQTPRSNQPQHF.

V usage is TRBV29-1 and J usage is TRBJ2-1; the D gene is possibly TRBD1 (7 bases). Per germline, CDR1 SQVTM and CDR2 ANQGSEA. The CDR3 runs to 12 residues. V shed 4 bases and J shed 7 bases, with 11 bases lying between them. CDR3 nucleotide sequence: TGCAGCGTTGTCCCAGGGGGGAATGAGCAGTTCTTC. This translates into CSVVPGGNEQFF.

This rearrangement joins TRBV6-5 to TRBJ2-3; 8 nucleotides line up with TRBD2. The CDR3 is made up of 15 amino acids. CDR1 is MNHEY, CDR2 SVGAGI, per germline. V lost 1 base, J lost 7 bases, and 7 bases stayed unmatched. The CDR3 reads CASSYYGGAANTQYF. The CDR3 DNA sequence: TGTGCCAGCAGTTACTACGGGGGGGCCGCGAATACGCAGTATTTT.

This clone was seen a few times. This chain joins TRBV2 and TRBJ1-3; D is undetermined. Germline CDR1 is SNHLY and CDR2 is FYNNEI. Trimming took 9 bases from V and 4 from J, leaving 13 bases between them. The CDR3 contains 13 residues. Written as DNA, the CDR3 is TGTGCCAGTAAAGCTTCTCTGGGAAACACCATATATTTT. This sequence encodes CASKASLGNTIYF.

CDR3 residues: CASSLEGQNYGYTF. The CDR3 bases are TGCGCCAGCAGCCTGGAGGGACAGAACTATGGCTACACCTTC. The J gene is TRBJ1-2, the V gene TRBV5-1; 7 bases are shared with TRBD1. The CDR3 is 14 amino acids. V lost 4 bases to trimming and J lost 2 bases; unmatched junction nucleotides: 5. Germline V gene lookup returns CDR1 SGHRS and CDR2 YFSETQ.

Notes on this clone: One end of the junction varies from germline; a read error may be responsible. The J gene is TRBJ2-4, the V gene TRBV27, with 10 bases that match TRBD1. There are 13 residues in the CDR3. Germline V gene sequence: CDR1 MNHEY, CDR2 SMNVEV (reference sequence). CDR3 residues: CASSLRGQGILDF. In nucleotides, the CDR3 is TGTGCCAGCAGTTTACGGGGACAGGGGATTTTGGACTTC.

This clone was observed a handful of times. Other DNA sequences in this specimen translate into the identical CDR3. J is TRBJ2-7 and V is TRBV28; TRBD2 agrees at 14 bases. This CDR3 is 15 amino acids long. Trimming removed 6 bases from V and 3 bases from J; junction bases left unmatched: 4. Germline CDR1 reads MDHEN; CDR2 reads SYDVKM. CDR3 sequence (DNA): TGTGCCAGCAGACTTGGGACTAGCGGGGGCTACGAGCAGTACTTC. This translates into CASRLGTSGGYEQYF.

In this sample, this clone turned up once. This chain connects TRBV7-2 to TRBJ2-1; unclear D gene. Trimming removed 7 bases at V and 5 bases at J, with 15 bases between. In germline, CDR1 is SGHTA, CDR2 FQGNSA. The CDR3 runs to 14 residues. CDR3 region: CASTVGSSHNEQFF. CDR3 coding DNA: TGTGCCAGCACCGTGGGCTCTTCCCACAATGAGCAGTTCTTC. The full variable domain, completed using reference TRBV7-2 and TRBJ2-1, is GAGVSQSPSNKVTEKGKDVELRCDPISGHTALYWYRQSLGQGLEFLIYFQGNSAPDKSGLPSDRFSAERTGGSVSTLTIQRTQQEDSAVYLCASTVGSSHNEQFFGPGTRLTVL.

The rearrangement links TRBV11-2 to TRBJ1-1, with TRBD1 matching 9 bases. J gave up 11 bases and V 5 bases, and 9 bases lay outside the gene matches. Germline assignment: CDR1 SGHAT and CDR2 FQNNGV. The CDR3 spans 13 residues. CDR3 in DNA: TGTGCCAGCAGCCCCGGGACAGGGATGAGCGCTTTCTTT. Residues: CASSPGTGMSAFF.

This chain joins TRBV5-6 and TRBJ2-3, with TRBD1 matching over 8 bases. Trimming removed 7 bases from V and 4 bases from J; junction bases left unmatched: 5. The germline CDR1 and CDR2 sequences are SGHDT and YYEEEE. The CDR3 totals 13 residues. The CDR3 nucleotides are TGTGCCAGCGGACAGGGTACCCCAGATACGCAGTATTTT. Its protein product is CASGQGTPDTQYF. The whole variable domain, filled in from reference TRBV5-6 and TRBJ2-3, reads DAGVTQSPTHLIKTRGQQVTLRCSPKSGHDTVSWYQQALGQGPQFIFQYYEEEERQRGNFPDRFSGHQFPNYSSELNVNALLLGDSALYLCASGQGTPDTQYFGPGTRLTVL.

This chain links TRBV5-4 with TRBJ1-1; D is possibly TRBD1 (6 bases). V was shortened by 4 bases and J by 5 bases, with 21 bases between the two germline ends. Germline V gene data show CDR1 as SGHNT and CDR2 as YYREEE (reference sequence). The CDR3 spans 16 residues. The CDR3 region has the DNA TGTGCCAGCAGCGCTGGCAGCAGGGGAAGAAGGACTGAAGCTTTCTTT. Translating gives CASSAGSRGRRTEAFF.

For this clone: This may arise from a read error, as a much more abundant clone is one base away. This chain joins TRBV5-4 and TRBJ2-5; perhaps TRBD1 as D (5 bases). V was pared by 0 bases and J by 0 bases, with 6 bases between. This CDR3 is 14 amino acids long. Looked up from germline, CDR1 is SGHNT and CDR2 is YYREEE (reference sequence). CDR3 nucleotides: TGTGCCAGCAGCTTGGGCAGGGACCAAGAGACCCAGTACTTC. It codes for CASSLGRDQETQYF.

The chain recombines TRBV12-3 or TRBV12-4 with TRBJ2-5; a weak D match, TRBD1 (5 bases). V lost 4 bases and J 2 bases, leaving 8 bases between the germline ends. The CDR3 is made up of 13 amino acids. In nucleotides, the CDR3 is TGTGCCAGCAGTTGGGCAGGGCAAGAGACCCAGTACTTC. It is translated as CASSWAGQETQYF.

There are a few counts of this clone. The genes are TRBV7-9 and TRBJ2-7; a weak D match, TRBD2 (7 bases). Germline lookup yields CDR1 SEHNR and CDR2 FQNEAQ (reference sequence). The CDR3 is 15 amino acids. V shed 1 base and J shed 4 bases, with 14 bases lying between them. CDR3 loop: CASSLGGGITYEQYF. The CDR3 DNA follows: TGTGCCAGCAGCTTAGGCGGGGGCATCACGTACGAGCAGTACTTC.

This chain uses TRBV18 with TRBJ1-1; TRBD1 might be the D (5 bases). Germline CDR1 reads KGHSH; CDR2 reads LQKENI. The CDR3 sequence is 14 residues long. V lost 3 bases and J 1 base, leaving 9 bases between the germline ends. The CDR3 bases are TGTGCCAGCTCACCGGGTGGACAGAACACTGAAGCTTTCTTT. This encodes CASSPGGQNTEAFF.

V and J are TRBV24-1 and TRBJ1-2; the D is unclear. The CDR3 spans 14 residues. V was shortened by 1 base and J by 8 bases, with 13 bases between the two germline ends. Germline V gene sequence: CDR1 KGHDR, CDR2 SFDVKD. Here the CDR3 reads CATSDFSREGGYTF. The CDR3 DNA sequence: TGTGCCACCAGTGATTTCTCCCGGGAGGGCGGCTACACCTTC.

The J gene is TRBJ2-3, the V gene TRBV9; TRBD2 agrees at 8 bases. The CDR3 extends over 16 amino acids. Germline V gene data show CDR1 as SGDLS and CDR2 as YYNGEE. After removal of 0 bases from V and 1 base from J, the junction contained 4 bases not matched to a gene. CDR3 nucleotides: TGTGCCAGCAGCGTAGGCGATAGCGGGGGCACAGATACGCAGTATTTT. Its translation: CASSVGDSGGTDTQYF.

This clone has more than one count but fewer than ten. The chain has TRBV25-1 and TRBJ2-5; 9 bases line up with TRBD2. Germline trimming cut 3 bases from V and 1 base from J; bases unmatched to any gene: 3. This CDR3 is built from 15 residues. Germline CDR1 reads MGHDK; CDR2 reads SYGVNS. In DNA form, the CDR3 reads TGTGCCAGCAGTGATCCTAGCGGGGTCCAAGAGACCCAGTACTTC. As protein: CASSDPSGVQETQYF.